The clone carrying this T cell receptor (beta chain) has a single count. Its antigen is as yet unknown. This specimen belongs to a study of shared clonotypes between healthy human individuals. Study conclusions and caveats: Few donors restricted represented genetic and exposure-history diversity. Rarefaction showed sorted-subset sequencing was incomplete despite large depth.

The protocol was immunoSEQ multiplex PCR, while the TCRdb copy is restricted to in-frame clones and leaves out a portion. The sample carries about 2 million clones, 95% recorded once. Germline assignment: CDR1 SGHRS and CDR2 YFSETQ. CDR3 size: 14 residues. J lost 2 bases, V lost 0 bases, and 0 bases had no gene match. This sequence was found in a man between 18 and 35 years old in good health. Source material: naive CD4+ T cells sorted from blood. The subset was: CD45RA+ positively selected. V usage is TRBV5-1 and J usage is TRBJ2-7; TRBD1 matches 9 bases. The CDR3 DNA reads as TGCGCCAGCAGCTTGGGGGACAGGGCCTACGAGCAGTACTTC. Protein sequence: CASSLGDRAYEQYF.